This TCR beta chain originates from a study of shared clonotypes between healthy human individuals. Assay used: immunoSEQ multiplex PCR; TCRdb lists only in-frame clones, some missing. The table records more than 600,000 clones, 92% of them present only once. Notes on this clone: Its antigen is as yet unknown.

General study findings and limits: Memory subsets had estimated richness that was generally smaller than that of naive subsets. The researchers took only blood, and tissue repertoires probably look different.

The naive CD8 fraction comprised CD45RO-negative cells positively selected for CCR7 and excluded terminally differentiated effector memory CD45RA+ cells. The V end was cut by 2 bases, the J end by 3 bases, with 13 bases between. The germline V gene encodes CDR1 SGHAT and CDR2 FQDESV (reference sequence). CDR3 length: 16 residues. This receptor was identified in a man between 25 and 39 years old in good health. The rearrangement links TRBV11-1 to TRBJ2-2; tentative D call: TRBD2 (6 bases). Sequenced material: naive CD8+ T cells sorted from blood. The CDR3 DNA sequence: TGTGCCAGCAGCTTATACGGGAGTGGTGACACCGGGGAGCTGTTTTTT. This sequence encodes CASSLYGSGDTGELFF.